This T cell receptor (beta chain) is drawn from a study of blood T cell repertoires in COVID-19. For the study at large: Collection of acute and convalescent COVID-19 samples took place in the United States, Italy and Spain. T cells, B-cell-depleted T cells, or PBMCs provided the cDNA or gDNA that served as material.

As originally analysed: Cell counts per sample came from amplifying reference gene primers. The assay was immunoSEQ multiplex PCR, and TCRdb's table has in-frame clones only and misses some. The DNA gave D and trimming, while V, J and clone size come from that table. The top ten clones hold 10% to 15% of a sample with under 300,000 clones, 86% of them seen once. The V segment lost 8 bases and the J segment 12 bases; nucleotides outside the gene matches: 5. Per the germline V gene, CDR1 is SGHAT and CDR2 is FQNNGV. CDR3 length: 11 amino acids. The clonotype was recovered from a man older than 75 with acute or convalescent COVID-19. The rearrangement uses TRBV11-2 and TRBJ2-7, with 12 bases fitting TRBD2. The source material was peripheral blood. The CDR3 DNA reads TGTGCCAGCCGTGCTAGCGGGAGGGCGTACTTC. Translating gives CASRASGRAYF.